Listed here are 7 T cell receptor beta chains from one sample, sequenced in a study of PD-1 blockade in classical Hodgkin lymphoma. Profiling relied on immunoSEQ multiplex PCR, and the TCRdb table lists in-frame clones only, not all of them. This table holds about 29,000 clones, 85% to 90% found once. Autologous stem cell transplantation was followed by relapse in every patient, and brentuximab vedotin exposure varied. Through magnetic negative selection, CD8+ T cells were separated from PBMCs that had been thawed. The sample in question was CD8+ T cells from blood, obtained at baseline. The receptors stem from a human donor with classical Hodgkin lymphoma.

This rearrangement joins TRBV18 to TRBJ2-4; D could derive from TRBD1 or TRBD2 (5 bases each). Germline CDR1 reads KGHSH; CDR2 reads LQKENI. Trimming cost V 6 bases and J 3 bases, with 24 bases left between them. The CDR3 runs 18 residues. The CDR3 DNA reads TGTGCCAGCTCGGCCGAGGAAGGGGAGTTCCCTGACAAAAACATTCAGTACTTC. This codes for CASSAEEGEFPDKNIQYF.

The rearrangement links TRBV28 to TRBJ1-5, with 8 bases identical to TRBD1. V dropped 8 bases and J dropped 12; count of bases not matched to a gene: 9. Germline CDR1 MDHEN, CDR2 SYDVKM. The CDR3 contains 12 residues. CDR3 nucleotide sequence: TGTGCCAGCGGGAGGGGACAGGCCGACCAGCATTTT. It yields the protein CASGRGQADQHF.

The V and J genes are TRBV5-4 and TRBJ2-5; D gene unclear. Trimming cost V 1 base and J 1 base, with 14 bases left between them. Germline CDR1 SGHNT, CDR2 YYREEE (reference sequence). This CDR3 region has 16 residues. The DNA of the CDR3 is TGTGCCAGCAGCTTGCCTTTGGCCGGTTTCCAAGAGACCCAGTACTTC. Its protein product is CASSLPLAGFQETQYF. Looking up the rest from reference TRBV5-4 and TRBJ2-5 gives the full variable domain: ETGVTQSPTHLIKTRGQQVTLRCSSQSGHNTVSWYQQALGQGPQFIFQYYREEENGRGNFPPRFSGLQFPNYSSELNVNALELDDSALYLCASSLPLAGFQETQYFGPGTRLLVL.

This chain connects TRBV5-1 to TRBJ1-4; no firm D call. Germline lookup yields CDR1 SGHRS and CDR2 YFSETQ. Trimming pared 2 bases from V and 4 bases from J, leaving 15 bases between. This CDR3 comprises 16 residues. As DNA, the CDR3 is TGCGCCAGCAGCTTTGAAATGGCAGCTCATAATGAAAAACTGTTTTTT. Amino acids: CASSFEMAAHNEKLFF.

The chain recombines TRBV19 with TRBJ2-4; maybe TRBD2 (5 bases). The CDR3 length is 14 residues. The germline CDR1 and CDR2 sequences are LNHDA and SQIVND (reference sequence). V was cut by 3 bases and J by 8 bases, with 14 bases left in between. CDR3 sequence: CASSIIGSWDIQYF. DNA of the CDR3: TGTGCCAGTAGTATTATTGGGAGCTGGGACATTCAGTACTTC.

This chain links TRBV10-3 with TRBJ2-1, with 14 bases matching TRBD2. The CDR3 length is 15 residues. Germline V gene sequence: CDR1 ENHRY, CDR2 SYGVKD. The trim removed 8 bases at V and 9 bases at J, leaving 9 bases unmatched. CDR3 in amino acids: CAIGLRLAGGGEQFF. For the CDR3, the DNA is TGTGCCATCGGCCTTCGACTAGCGGGAGGGGGTGAGCAGTTCTTC.

The chain has TRBV28 and TRBJ1-2; 8 nucleotides line up with TRBD1. CDR1 is MDHEN and CDR2 is SYDVKM in the germline V gene. The CDR3 length is 15 residues. The J segment lost 0 bases and the V segment lost 8 bases, leaving 8 bases of the junction unmatched. DNA for the CDR3: TGTGCCAGCCAAAATCAGGGGGCCCCTAACTATGGCTACACCTTC. Amino acids: CASQNQGAPNYGYTF.